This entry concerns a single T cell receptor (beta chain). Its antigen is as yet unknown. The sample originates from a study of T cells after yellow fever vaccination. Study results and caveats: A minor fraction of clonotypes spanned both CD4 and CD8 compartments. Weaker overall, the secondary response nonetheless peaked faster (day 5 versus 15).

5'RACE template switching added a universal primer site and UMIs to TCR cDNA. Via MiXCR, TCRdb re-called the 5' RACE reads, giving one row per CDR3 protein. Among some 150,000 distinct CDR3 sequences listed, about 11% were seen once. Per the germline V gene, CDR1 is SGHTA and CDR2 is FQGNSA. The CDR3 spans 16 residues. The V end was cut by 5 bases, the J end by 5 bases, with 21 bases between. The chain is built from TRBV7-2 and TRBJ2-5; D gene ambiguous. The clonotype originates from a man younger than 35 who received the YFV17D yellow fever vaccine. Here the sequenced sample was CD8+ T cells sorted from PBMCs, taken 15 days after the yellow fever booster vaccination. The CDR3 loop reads CASSPRPRREWETQYF. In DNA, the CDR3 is TGTGCCAGCAGCCCTAGACCCCGTAGAGAGTGGGAGACCCAGTACTTC.